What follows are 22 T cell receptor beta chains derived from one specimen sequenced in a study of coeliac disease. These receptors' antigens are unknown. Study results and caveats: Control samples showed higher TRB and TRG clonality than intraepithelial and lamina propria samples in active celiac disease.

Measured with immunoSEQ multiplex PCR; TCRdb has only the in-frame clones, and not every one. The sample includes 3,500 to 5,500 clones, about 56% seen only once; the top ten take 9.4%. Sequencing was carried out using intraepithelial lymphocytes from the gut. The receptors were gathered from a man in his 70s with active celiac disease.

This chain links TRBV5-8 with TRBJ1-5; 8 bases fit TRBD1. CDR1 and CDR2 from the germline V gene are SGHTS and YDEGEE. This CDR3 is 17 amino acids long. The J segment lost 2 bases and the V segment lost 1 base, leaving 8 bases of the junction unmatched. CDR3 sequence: CASSLYTGGSGNQPQHF. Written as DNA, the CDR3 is TGTGCCAGCAGCTTGTATACAGGGGGAAGTGGCAATCAGCCCCAGCATTTT.

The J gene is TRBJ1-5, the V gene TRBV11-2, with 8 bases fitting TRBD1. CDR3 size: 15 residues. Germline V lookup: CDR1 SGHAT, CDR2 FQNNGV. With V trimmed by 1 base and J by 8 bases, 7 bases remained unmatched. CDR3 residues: CASSLGQGSTEPQHF. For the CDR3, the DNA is TGTGCCAGCAGCTTAGGACAGGGGTCCACGGAGCCCCAGCATTTT.

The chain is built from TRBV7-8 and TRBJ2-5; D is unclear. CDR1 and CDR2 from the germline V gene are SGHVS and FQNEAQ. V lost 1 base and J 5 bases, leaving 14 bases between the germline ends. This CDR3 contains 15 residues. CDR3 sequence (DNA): TGTGCCAGCAGCTTAGGAGGCAACCCCAAGGAGACCCAGTACTTC. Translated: CASSLGGNPKETQYF.

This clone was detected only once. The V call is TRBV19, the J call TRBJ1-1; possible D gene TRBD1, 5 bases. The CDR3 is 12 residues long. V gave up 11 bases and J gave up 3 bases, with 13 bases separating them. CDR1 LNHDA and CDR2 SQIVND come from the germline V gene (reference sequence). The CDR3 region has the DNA TGTGCCTCAATACAGGATTACACTGAAGCTTTCTTT. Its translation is CASIQDYTEAFF.

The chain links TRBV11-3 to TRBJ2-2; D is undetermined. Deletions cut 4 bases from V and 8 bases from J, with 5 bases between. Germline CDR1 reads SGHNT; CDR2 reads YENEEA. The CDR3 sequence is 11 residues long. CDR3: CASSSLGELFF. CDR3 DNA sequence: TGTGCCAGCAGCTCCCTAGGGGAGCTGTTTTTT.

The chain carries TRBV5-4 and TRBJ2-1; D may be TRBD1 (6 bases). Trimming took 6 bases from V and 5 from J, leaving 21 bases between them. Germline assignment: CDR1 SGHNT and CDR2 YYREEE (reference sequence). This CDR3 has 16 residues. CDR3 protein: CASTVWLRGIHNEQFF. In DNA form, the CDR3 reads TGTGCCAGCACCGTCTGGCTAAGGGGGATCCACAATGAGCAGTTCTTC. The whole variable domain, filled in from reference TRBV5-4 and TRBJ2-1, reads ETGVTQSPTHLIKTRGQQVTLRCSSQSGHNTVSWYQQALGQGPQFIFQYYREEENGRGNFPPRFSGLQFPNYSSELNVNALELDDSALYLCASTVWLRGIHNEQFFGPGTRLTVL.

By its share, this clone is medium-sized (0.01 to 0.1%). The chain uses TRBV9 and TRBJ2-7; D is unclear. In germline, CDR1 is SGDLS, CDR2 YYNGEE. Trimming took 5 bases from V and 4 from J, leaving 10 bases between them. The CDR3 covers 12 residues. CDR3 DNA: TGTGCCAGCAGTGACACCGATTACGAGCAGTACTTC. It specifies CASSDTDYEQYF.

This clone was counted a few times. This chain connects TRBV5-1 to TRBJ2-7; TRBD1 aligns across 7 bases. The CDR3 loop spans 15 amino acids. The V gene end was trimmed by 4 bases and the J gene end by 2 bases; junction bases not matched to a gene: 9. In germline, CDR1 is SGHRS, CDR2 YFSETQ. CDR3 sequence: CASSTKGTEPYEQYF. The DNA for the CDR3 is TGCGCCAGCAGCACGAAGGGGACAGAACCCTACGAGCAGTACTTC.

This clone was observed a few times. CDR3 sequence reads: CASSPQDRNQETQYF. For the CDR3, the DNA is TGTGCCAGCAGTCCCCAGGACAGGAATCAAGAGACCCAGTACTTC. The gene calls are TRBV28 and TRBJ2-5; TRBD1 aligns across 7 bases. CDR3 length equals 15 residues. Germline V lookup: CDR1 MDHEN, CDR2 SYDVKM. V was pared by 5 bases and J by 2 bases, with 8 bases of the junction left unmatched.

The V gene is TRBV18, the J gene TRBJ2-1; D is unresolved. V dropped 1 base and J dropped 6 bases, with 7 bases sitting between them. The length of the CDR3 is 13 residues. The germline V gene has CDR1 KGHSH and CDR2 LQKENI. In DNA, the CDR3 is TGTGCCAGCTCACCACAAGCAGGCAATGAGCAGTTCTTC. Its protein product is CASSPQAGNEQFF.

The CDR3 nucleotides read TGCGCCAGCAGCCAAGATCTGGGCGGACAGGGGAACTATGGCTACACCTTC. This codes for CASSQDLGGQGNYGYTF. The gene calls are TRBV4-3 and TRBJ1-2, with 9 bases fitting TRBD1. This CDR3 contains 17 residues. J lost 2 bases, V lost 0 bases, and 7 bases had no gene match. The germline CDR1 and CDR2 sequences are LGHNA and YSLEER.

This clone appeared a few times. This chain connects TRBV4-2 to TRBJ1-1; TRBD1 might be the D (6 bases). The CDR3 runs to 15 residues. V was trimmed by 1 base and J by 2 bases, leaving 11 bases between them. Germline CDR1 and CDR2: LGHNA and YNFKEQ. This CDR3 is CASSQGWTVNTEAFF. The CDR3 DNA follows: TGTGCCAGCAGCCAAGGATGGACAGTAAACACTGAAGCTTTCTTT.

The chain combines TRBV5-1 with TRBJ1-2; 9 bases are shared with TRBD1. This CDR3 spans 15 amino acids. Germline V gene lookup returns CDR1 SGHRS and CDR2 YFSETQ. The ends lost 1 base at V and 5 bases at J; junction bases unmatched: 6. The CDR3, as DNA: TGCGCCAGCAGCTTGTTGGACAGGGGCGAATATGGCTACACCTTC. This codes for CASSLLDRGEYGYTF.

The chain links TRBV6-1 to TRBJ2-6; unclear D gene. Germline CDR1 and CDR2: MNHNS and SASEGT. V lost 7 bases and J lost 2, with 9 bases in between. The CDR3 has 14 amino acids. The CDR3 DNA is TGTGCCAGCACCAGAGGCGCTGGGGCCAACGTCCTGACTTTC. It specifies CASTRGAGANVLTF.

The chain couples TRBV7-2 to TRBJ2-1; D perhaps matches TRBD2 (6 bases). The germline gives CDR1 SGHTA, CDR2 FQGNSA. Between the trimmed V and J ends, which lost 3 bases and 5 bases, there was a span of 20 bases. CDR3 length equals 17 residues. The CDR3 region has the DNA TGTGCCAGCAGCTTCCGCCGGGACTCTCTCTCGGACAATGAGCAGTTCTTC. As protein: CASSFRRDSLSDNEQFF.

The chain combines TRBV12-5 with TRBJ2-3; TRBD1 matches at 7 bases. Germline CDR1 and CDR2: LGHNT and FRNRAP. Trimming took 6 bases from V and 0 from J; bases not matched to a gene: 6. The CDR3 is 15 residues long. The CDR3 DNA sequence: TGTGCTAGTGGCAGAGGACAGGTTAGCACAGATACGCAGTATTTT. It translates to CASGRGQVSTDTQYF.

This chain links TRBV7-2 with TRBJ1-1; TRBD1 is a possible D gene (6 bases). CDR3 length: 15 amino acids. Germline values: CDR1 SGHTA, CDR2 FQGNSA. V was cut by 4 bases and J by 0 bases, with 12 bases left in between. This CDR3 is CASSWADRMNTEAFF. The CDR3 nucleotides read TGTGCCAGCAGCTGGGCGGACAGAATGAACACTGAAGCTTTCTTT.

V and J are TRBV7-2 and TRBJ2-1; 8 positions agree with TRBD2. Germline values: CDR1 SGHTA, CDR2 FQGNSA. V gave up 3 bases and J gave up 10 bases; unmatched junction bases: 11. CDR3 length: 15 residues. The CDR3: CASSLTLAGSGEQFF. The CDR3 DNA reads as TGTGCCAGCAGCTTGACCCTAGCGGGCTCCGGGGAGCAGTTCTTC.

The CDR3 region is CASRISGQRTDTQYF. The CDR3 DNA reads TGTGCCAGCAGGATATCGGGACAACGCACAGATACGCAGTATTTT. V is TRBV6-5 and J is TRBJ2-3, with D perhaps matching TRBD1 (6 bases). Germline-derived CDR1 and CDR2 are MNHEY and SVGAGI. This CDR3 is 15 amino acids long. Deletions cut 6 bases from V and 1 base from J, with 14 bases between.

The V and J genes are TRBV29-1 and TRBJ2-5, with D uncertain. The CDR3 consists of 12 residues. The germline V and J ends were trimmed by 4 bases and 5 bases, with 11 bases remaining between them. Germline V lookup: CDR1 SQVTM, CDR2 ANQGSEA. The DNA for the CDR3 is TGCAGCGTTGGGGTCGGGTGGGAGACCCAGTACTTC. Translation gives CSVGVGWETQYF.

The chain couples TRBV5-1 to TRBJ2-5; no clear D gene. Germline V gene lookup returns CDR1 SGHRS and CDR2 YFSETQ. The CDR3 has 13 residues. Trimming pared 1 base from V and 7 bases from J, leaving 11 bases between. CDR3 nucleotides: TGCGCCAGCAGCTTGAGGCGATCGGGGACCCAGTACTTC. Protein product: CASSLRRSGTQYF.

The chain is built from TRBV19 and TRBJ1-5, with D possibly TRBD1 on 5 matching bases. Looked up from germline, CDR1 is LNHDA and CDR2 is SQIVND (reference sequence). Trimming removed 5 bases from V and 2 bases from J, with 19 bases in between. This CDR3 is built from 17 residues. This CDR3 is CASSFLRGIGGNQPQHF. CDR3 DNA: TGTGCCAGTAGTTTTCTTCGGGGGATTGGGGGCAATCAGCCCCAGCATTTT.